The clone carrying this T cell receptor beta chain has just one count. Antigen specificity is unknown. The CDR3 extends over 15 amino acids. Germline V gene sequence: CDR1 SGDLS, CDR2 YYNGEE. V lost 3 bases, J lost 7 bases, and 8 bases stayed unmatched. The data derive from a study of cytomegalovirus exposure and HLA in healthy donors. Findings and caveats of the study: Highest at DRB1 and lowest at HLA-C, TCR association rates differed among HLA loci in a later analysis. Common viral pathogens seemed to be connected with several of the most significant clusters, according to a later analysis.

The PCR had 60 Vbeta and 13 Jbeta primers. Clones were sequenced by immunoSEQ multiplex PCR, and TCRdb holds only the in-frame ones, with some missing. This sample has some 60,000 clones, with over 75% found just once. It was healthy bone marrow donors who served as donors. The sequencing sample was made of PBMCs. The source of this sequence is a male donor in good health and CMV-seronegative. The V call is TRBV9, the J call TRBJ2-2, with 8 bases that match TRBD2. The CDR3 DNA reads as TGTGCCAGCAGCGCGGGGGGGCCCGCGGTCGGGGAGCTGTTTTTT. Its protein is CASSAGGPAVGELFF. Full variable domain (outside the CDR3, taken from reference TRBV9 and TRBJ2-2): DSGVTQTPKHLITATGQRVTLRCSPRSGDLSVYWYQQSLDQGLQFLIQYYNGEERAKGNILERFSAQQFPDLHSELNLSSLELGDSALYFCASSAGGPAVGELFFGEGSRLTVL.